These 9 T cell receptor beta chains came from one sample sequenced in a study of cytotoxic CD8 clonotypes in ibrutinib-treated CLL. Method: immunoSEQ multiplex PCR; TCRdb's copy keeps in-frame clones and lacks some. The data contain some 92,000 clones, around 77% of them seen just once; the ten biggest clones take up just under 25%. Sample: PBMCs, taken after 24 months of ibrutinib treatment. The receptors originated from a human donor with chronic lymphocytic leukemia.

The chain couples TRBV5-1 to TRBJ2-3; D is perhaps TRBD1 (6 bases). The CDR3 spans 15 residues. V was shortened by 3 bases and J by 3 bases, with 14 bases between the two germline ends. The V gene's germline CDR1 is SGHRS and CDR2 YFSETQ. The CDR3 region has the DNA TGCGCCAGCAGCTCCGGGACACAGGGAACAGATACGCAGTATTTT. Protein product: CASSSGTQGTDTQYF.

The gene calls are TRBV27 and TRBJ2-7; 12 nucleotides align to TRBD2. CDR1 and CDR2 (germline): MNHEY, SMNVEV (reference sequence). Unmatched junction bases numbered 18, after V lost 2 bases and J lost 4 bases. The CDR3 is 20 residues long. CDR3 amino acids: CASSLQGKRLAGVPSYEQYF. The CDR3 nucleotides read TGTGCCAGCAGTTTACAGGGGAAGCGACTAGCGGGAGTTCCTTCTTACGAGCAGTACTTC.

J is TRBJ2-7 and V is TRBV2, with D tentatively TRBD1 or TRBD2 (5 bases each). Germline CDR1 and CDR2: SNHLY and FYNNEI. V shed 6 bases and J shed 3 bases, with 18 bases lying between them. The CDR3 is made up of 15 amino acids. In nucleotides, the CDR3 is TGTGCCAGCAGGCCCGGGACCCAGAGACTCTACGAGCAGTACTTC. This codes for CASRPGTQRLYEQYF.

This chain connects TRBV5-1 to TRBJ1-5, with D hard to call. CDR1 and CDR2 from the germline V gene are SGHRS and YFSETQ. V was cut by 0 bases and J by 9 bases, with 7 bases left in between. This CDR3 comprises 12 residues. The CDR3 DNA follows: TGCGCCAGCAGCTTGGAGTCTGGGCCCCAGCATTTT. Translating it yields CASSLESGPQHF.

The DNA for the CDR3 is TGTGCCAGCAGCTTAATGGGGGCCACAGATACGCAGTATTTT. Its protein product is CASSLMGATDTQYF. The rearrangement uses TRBV7-9 and TRBJ2-3; the D gene is possibly TRBD1 (6 bases). Germline V gives CDR1 SEHNR, CDR2 FQNEAQ (reference sequence). Trimming pared 2 bases from V and 2 bases from J, leaving 8 bases between. This CDR3 spans 14 amino acids.

The CDR3 DNA reads TGTGCCAGCAGTTATAGAGGACAGGGTGTTCAAGAGACCCAGTACTTC. Its protein is CASSYRGQGVQETQYF. This chain connects TRBV7-9 to TRBJ2-5; 8 positions match TRBD1. J gave up 2 bases and V 6 bases, and 11 bases lay outside the gene matches. The CDR3 has 16 amino acids. The germline gives CDR1 SEHNR, CDR2 FQNEAQ (reference sequence).

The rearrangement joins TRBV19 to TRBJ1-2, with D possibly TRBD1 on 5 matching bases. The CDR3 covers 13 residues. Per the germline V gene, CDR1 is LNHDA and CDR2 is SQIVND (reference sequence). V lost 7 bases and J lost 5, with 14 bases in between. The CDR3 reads CASKVGLGYGYTF. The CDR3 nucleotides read TGTGCCAGTAAGGTGGGACTCGGGTATGGCTACACCTTC.

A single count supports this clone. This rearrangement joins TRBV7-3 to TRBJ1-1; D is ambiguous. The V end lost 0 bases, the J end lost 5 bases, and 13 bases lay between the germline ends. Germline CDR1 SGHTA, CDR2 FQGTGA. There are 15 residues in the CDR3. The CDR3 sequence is CASSLTREWSTEAFF. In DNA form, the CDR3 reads TGTGCCAGCAGCTTAACGAGGGAATGGTCTACTGAAGCTTTCTTT.

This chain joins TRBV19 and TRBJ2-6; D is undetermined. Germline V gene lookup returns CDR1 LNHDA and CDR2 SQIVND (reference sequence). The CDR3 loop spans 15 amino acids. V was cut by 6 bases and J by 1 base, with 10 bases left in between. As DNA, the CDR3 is TGTGCCAGTAGAGATTGGGGTTCTGGGGCCAACGTCCTGACTTTC. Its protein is CASRDWGSGANVLTF.